The 20 T cell receptor beta chains in this list originate from one sample, sequenced in a study of neoadjuvant anti-PD-1 for oral cavity cancer. Assay used: immunoSEQ multiplex PCR; TCRdb lists only in-frame clones, some missing. The sample lists 70,000 to 95,000 clones; under 90% were seen once. This sample comprised PBMCs, obtained before nivolumab (anti-PD-1) treatment. These receptors all stem from a person between 40 and 79 years old with oral cavity squamous cell carcinoma.

The gene calls are TRBV28 and TRBJ2-1; 10 bases agree with TRBD2. V was pared by 10 bases and J by 6 bases, with 9 bases of the junction left unmatched. The CDR3 runs to 14 residues. CDR1 and CDR2 (germline): MDHEN, SYDVKM. The CDR3 coding sequence is TGTGCCACAAAGAGGACTAGCGGCTTCAATGAGCAGTTCTTC. This sequence encodes CATKRTSGFNEQFF.

This clone turned up a few times. This chain joins TRBV25-1 and TRBJ1-2; D is undetermined. This CDR3 spans 13 amino acids. Germline CDR1 reads MGHDK; CDR2 reads SYGVNS. V lost 4 bases, J lost 3 bases, and 9 bases lay in between. CDR3 region: CASSAAGHYGYTF. The CDR3 DNA reads as TGTGCCAGCAGTGCTGCGGGCCACTATGGCTACACCTTC.

The table lists this clone with a few counts. The chain joins TRBV27 to TRBJ1-5; perhaps TRBD1 as D (6 bases). V was trimmed by 5 bases and J by 0 bases, leaving 11 bases between them. The germline V gene encodes CDR1 MNHEY and CDR2 SMNVEV (reference sequence). The CDR3 sequence is 15 residues long. CDR3 loop: CASSTGTSSNQPQHF. The CDR3 DNA follows: TGTGCCAGCAGTACAGGGACAAGTAGCAATCAGCCCCAGCATTTT.

The V and J genes are TRBV10-3 and TRBJ2-1, with TRBD1 as a possible D gene (6 bases). The CDR3 totals 15 residues. With 4 bases removed from V and 0 bases from J, the gap between germline ends came to 10 bases. The germline V gene has CDR1 ENHRY and CDR2 SYGVKD. CDR3: CAISVGDTSYNEQFF. The CDR3 bases are TGTGCCATCAGTGTTGGGGACACCTCCTACAATGAGCAGTTCTTC.

The gene calls are TRBV11-2 and TRBJ2-3; D is perhaps TRBD1 or TRBD2 (5 bases each). Trimming removed 5 bases at V and 6 bases at J, with 15 bases between. Germline V gene sequence: CDR1 SGHAT, CDR2 FQNNGV. The CDR3 is 14 amino acids. CDR3 residues: CASSPDWGSDTQYF. The DNA of the CDR3 is TGTGCCAGCAGCCCTGACTGGGGGAGTGATACGCAGTATTTT.

The chain joins TRBV6-1 to TRBJ2-7; possible D gene TRBD2, 5 bases. Trimming pared 1 base from V and 4 bases from J, leaving 11 bases between. The CDR3 length is 14 residues. Looked up from germline, CDR1 is MNHNS and CDR2 is SASEGT. The CDR3 region is CASSEVGILYEQYF. CDR3 in DNA: TGTGCCAGCAGTGAAGTCGGGATATTATACGAGCAGTACTTC.

This chain connects TRBV7-3 to TRBJ2-5; D is undetermined. CDR3 size: 16 residues. The germline V gene has CDR1 SGHTA and CDR2 FQGTGA. V was clipped by 2 bases and J by 0 bases, with 13 bases between them. In DNA, the CDR3 is TGTGCCAGCAGCTTACCCGGACGGATATACCAAGAGACCCAGTACTTC. Protein sequence: CASSLPGRIYQETQYF.

This sequence joins TRBV9 and TRBJ1-5, with D possibly matching TRBD1 (6 bases). Trimming took off 3 bases at V and 4 bases at J, with 14 bases between the two ends. Germline V gene data show CDR1 as SGDLS and CDR2 as YYNGEE. CDR3 length: 15 residues. The CDR3 nucleotides are TGTGCCAGCAGCGACGGACAGAGTTTTAATCAGCCCCAGCATTTT. It encodes CASSDGQSFNQPQHF.

The chain joins TRBV5-1 to TRBJ2-3, with D perhaps assigned TRBD1 or TRBD2 (6 bases each). Germline V gene sequence: CDR1 SGHRS, CDR2 YFSETQ. Between the trimmed V and J ends, which lost 3 bases and 4 bases, there was a span of 15 bases. The CDR3 contains 15 residues. CDR3 in amino acids: CASSSSDGGPDTQYF. CDR3 nucleotides: TGCGCCAGCAGCTCCAGTGATGGGGGGCCAGATACGCAGTATTTT.

The genes are TRBV7-8 and TRBJ1-5; no clear D. The germline V gene has CDR1 SGHVS and CDR2 FQNEAQ. V lost 5 bases and J lost 6, with 8 bases in between. The CDR3 contains 12 residues. Written as DNA, the CDR3 is TGTGCCAGCAGCCCCCCCGGTCAGCCCCAGCATTTT. Translation: CASSPPGQPQHF.

The CDR3 coding sequence is TGTGCCAGCAGCGGGGGGCTGGGAGCTGGCTACGAGCAGTACTTC. This sequence encodes CASSGGLGAGYEQYF. V usage is TRBV9 and J usage is TRBJ2-7; a weak D match, TRBD1 (6 bases). The V end was cut by 3 bases, the J end by 3 bases, with 16 bases between. Looked up from germline, CDR1 is SGDLS and CDR2 is YYNGEE. CDR3 length: 15 amino acids.

This chain uses TRBV7-2 with TRBJ1-1; D gene ambiguous. Germline loops: CDR1 SGHTA, CDR2 FQGNSA. V lost 2 bases and J 7 bases, leaving 11 bases between the germline ends. This CDR3 contains 13 residues. Here the CDR3 DNA reads TGTGCCAGCAGCTTATCCAGCCTCAATGAAGCTTTCTTT. Translated: CASSLSSLNEAFF.

The chain combines TRBV5-4 with TRBJ2-2; no clear D gene. Germline V gene data show CDR1 as SGHNT and CDR2 as YYREEE (reference sequence). Trimming took off 1 base at V and 1 base at J, with 8 bases between the two ends. CDR3 length: 15 amino acids. CDR3 DNA sequence: TGTGCCAGCAGCTTGATAGCAGGGAACACCGGGGAGCTGTTTTTT. It translates to CASSLIAGNTGELFF.

CDR3 loop: CASWRGSAYEQYF. DNA for the CDR3: TGTGCCAGCTGGAGGGGCTCCGCCTACGAGCAGTACTTC. The J gene is TRBJ2-7, the V gene TRBV6-1; D is possibly TRBD2 (6 bases). CDR1 MNHNS and CDR2 SASEGT come from the germline V gene. The CDR3 runs 13 residues. Trimming left V 8 bases short and J 2 bases short, with 13 bases between.

This chain links TRBV19 with TRBJ1-5; D perhaps matches TRBD1 (5 bases). Germline values: CDR1 LNHDA, CDR2 SQIVND (reference sequence). With 2 bases removed from V and 0 bases from J, the gap between germline ends came to 8 bases. The CDR3 is 15 amino acids. CDR3 nucleotides: TGTGCCAGTAGTATAACAGGAACTAGCAATCAGCCCCAGCATTTT. Protein: CASSITGTSNQPQHF.

CDR3 sequence: CATSRGGLQNIQYF. CDR3 DNA sequence: TGTGCCACCAGCAGAGGGGGACTCCAAAACATTCAGTACTTC. The chain has TRBV15 and TRBJ2-4; D possibly corresponds to TRBD2 (6 bases). Trimming left V 1 base short and J 5 bases short, with 9 bases between. CDR3 length: 14 amino acids. Per the germline V gene, CDR1 is LNHNV and CDR2 is YYDKDF (reference sequence).

The genes are TRBV6-1 and TRBJ1-4; a weak D match, TRBD1 (6 bases). This CDR3 region has 14 residues. Deletions cut 5 bases from V and 5 bases from J, with 12 bases between. Germline loops: CDR1 MNHNS, CDR2 SASEGT. As DNA, the CDR3 is TGTGCCAGCAGTAATACGGGACAAAATGAAAAACTGTTTTTT. Residues: CASSNTGQNEKLFF.

The V and J genes are TRBV6-5 and TRBJ2-1; D gene unclear. This CDR3 has 14 amino acids. The germline V and J ends were trimmed by 2 bases and 10 bases, with 15 bases remaining between them. CDR1 is MNHEY and CDR2 is SVGAGI in the germline V gene. The CDR3 here is CASSYNRVPSEQFF. DNA of the CDR3: TGTGCCAGCAGTTACAACCGGGTCCCCAGCGAGCAGTTCTTC.

The chain recombines TRBV6-5 with TRBJ2-5; D unclear. Per germline, CDR1 MNHEY and CDR2 SVGAGI. CDR3 length: 13 amino acids. V was pared by 3 bases and J by 2 bases, with 7 bases between. The CDR3 sequence is CASSYTGQETQYF. In nucleotides, the CDR3 is TGTGCCAGCAGTTATACTGGACAAGAGACCCAGTACTTC.

The CDR3 coding sequence is TGTGCCTGGAGCCACCGGGACAGGGGTTTTGGAAACACCATATATTTT. Encoded protein: CAWSHRDRGFGNTIYF. V gene TRBV30 combines with J gene TRBJ1-3, with TRBD1 identical over 10 bases. CDR3 length: 16 residues. Losses at the gene ends were 3 bases for V and 3 bases for J; bases not matched to a gene: 8. CDR1 is GTSNPN, CDR2 SVGIG, per germline (reference sequence).